Described below is a single T cell receptor beta chain sequence and its context. Its antigen is still unknown. The V gene's germline CDR1 is MNHNY and CDR2 SVGAGI (reference sequence). Losses at the gene ends were 6 bases for V and 5 bases for J; bases not matched to a gene: 10. The CDR3 is 15 amino acids. The data are from a study of cytomegalovirus exposure and HLA in healthy donors. Across the whole study: In an early release, HLA-typed donors contributed tens of millions of unique TCR sequences.

The primer mix had 60 Vbeta and 13 Jbeta primers. Libraries were prepared by immunoSEQ multiplex PCR; TCRdb keeps only in-frame clonotypes and omits some of them. With over 30,000 clones in the sample, the ten largest clones hold around 3.5%. Study-level points and caveats: The study had only CMV serostatus as immune exposure information.

The gene calls are TRBV6-6 and TRBJ2-1; 7 bases agree with TRBD2. The sequence was obtained from a man aged 35-49 years in good health and CMV-seronegative. Material: PBMCs. The CDR3 loop reads CASSLGARENNEQFF. CDR3 DNA sequence: TGTGCCAGCAGCCTCGGGGCGCGGGAGAACAATGAGCAGTTCTTC.